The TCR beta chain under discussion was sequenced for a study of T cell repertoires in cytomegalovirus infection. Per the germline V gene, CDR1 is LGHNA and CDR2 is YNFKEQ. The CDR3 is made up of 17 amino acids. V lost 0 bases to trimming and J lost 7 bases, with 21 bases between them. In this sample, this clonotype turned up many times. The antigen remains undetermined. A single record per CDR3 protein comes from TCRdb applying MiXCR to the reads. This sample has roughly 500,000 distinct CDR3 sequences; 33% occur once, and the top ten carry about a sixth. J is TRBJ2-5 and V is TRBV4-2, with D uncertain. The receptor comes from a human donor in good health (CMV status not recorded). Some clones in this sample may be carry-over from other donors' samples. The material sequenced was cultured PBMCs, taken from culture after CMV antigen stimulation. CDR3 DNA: TGTGCCAGCAGCCAAGATGGGATCCGGACGGTCCTCGGGACCCAGTACTTC. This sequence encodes CASSQDGIRTVLGTQYF.